This T cell receptor (beta chain) was recorded in a study of low-dose radiotherapy and immunotherapy resistance in tumors. Trimming removed 4 bases from V and 2 bases from J; junction bases left unmatched: 1. This CDR3 contains 14 residues. Per germline, CDR1 SGHAT and CDR2 FQNNGV. Priming of first-strand cDNA relied on TRAV- and TRBV-specific primers (covering alpha and beta chains). TCR amplification involved 20 PCR cycles with a constant-region primer and V-primer adapter. TCRdb itself ran the reads through MiXCR, one entry per CDR3 protein. Of about 11,000 distinct CDR3 sequences in the sample, 51% were seen once. This clonotype has just a few counts.

The rearrangement uses TRBV11-2 and TRBJ2-1; 8 nucleotides match TRBD1. This receptor was taken from a human donor with advanced metastatic prostate, ovarian, gallbladder or colorectal cancer (not recorded which). This table probably holds off-target reads from a library built for another chain. The CDR3 loop is CASSSTGAYNEQFF. As DNA, the CDR3 is TGTGCCAGCAGCTCGACAGGGGCCTACAATGAGCAGTTCTTC.